This TCR beta chain was profiled in a study of blood T cells in healthy people across ages. Study conclusions and caveats: In older individuals, TCR beta diversity per million T cells was lower, falling roughly linearly with age.

This clonotype has at least ten counts. Its cognate antigen is unknown. J was trimmed by 5 bases and V by 6 bases; bases with no gene match: 12. Germline V gives CDR1 DFQATT, CDR2 SNEGSKA (reference sequence). The CDR3 has 17 residues. Then a second PCR, running roughly 7 to 11 cycles, was carried out with a sample-barcoded 5' primer and a J-beta primer mix. TCRdb re-derived calls from the 5' RACE reads in MiXCR, one entry per CDR3 protein. The table includes 1.5 million to 2 million distinct CDR3 sequences, roughly 30% detected once. The chain carries TRBV20-1 and TRBJ2-1, with 14 bases lining up with TRBD2. This receptor was obtained from a woman aged 30 to 39 in good health. The sequencing sample was made of blood. The CDR3 spells CSALTSGRGSPNNEQFF. CDR3 bases: TGCAGTGCCCTGACTAGCGGGAGGGGATCTCCCAACAATGAGCAGTTCTTC.